This T cell receptor (beta chain) comes out of a study of blood T cell repertoires in COVID-19. Study at large: Spain, Italy and the United States supplied samples that represented acute and convalescent COVID-19. Sample material is recorded as cDNA or gDNA derived from T cells, B-cell-depleted T cells, or PBMCs.

Germline V gene data show CDR1 as SGHVS and CDR2 as FNYEAQ. There are 16 residues in the CDR3. The V and J ends lost 4 bases and 12 bases, in that order; junction bases with no gene match: 13. Per the authors' pipeline: Estimation of nucleated cell counts was performed using reference gene primer amplification. The method was immunoSEQ multiplex PCR; TCRdb's version includes in-frame clones alone and lacks a portion of them. From that table come the V and J calls and clone size; the DNA was used to work out D and trimming. Of 50,000 to 70,000 clones listed, more than 85% were seen once; the top ten hold roughly 2.4%.

The sequence came from a man in his fifties or sixties with acute or convalescent COVID-19. The rearrangement joins TRBV7-6 to TRBJ2-1, with TRBD2 identical over 12 bases. The sequenced material came from peripheral blood. CDR3 amino acids: CASSSTTRLAGVRQFF. DNA of the CDR3: TGTGCCAGCAGCTCAACCACCCGACTAGCGGGAGTTCGGCAGTTCTTC.